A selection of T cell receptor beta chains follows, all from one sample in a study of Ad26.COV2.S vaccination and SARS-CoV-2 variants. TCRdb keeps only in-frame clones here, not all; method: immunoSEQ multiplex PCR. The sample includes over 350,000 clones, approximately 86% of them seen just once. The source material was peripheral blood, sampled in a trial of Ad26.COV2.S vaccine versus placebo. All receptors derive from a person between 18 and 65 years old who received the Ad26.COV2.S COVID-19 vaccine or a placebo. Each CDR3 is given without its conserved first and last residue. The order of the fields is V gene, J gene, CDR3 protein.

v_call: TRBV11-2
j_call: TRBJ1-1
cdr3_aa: ASSPTGGGTEAF

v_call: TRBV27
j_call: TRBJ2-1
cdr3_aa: ASRLAGGYNEQF

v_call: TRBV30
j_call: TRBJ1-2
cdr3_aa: AWSPPNT

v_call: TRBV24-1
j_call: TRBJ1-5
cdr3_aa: ATSDLRGMGYCNQPQH

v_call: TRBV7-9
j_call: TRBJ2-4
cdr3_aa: ASSSPGQGNIQY

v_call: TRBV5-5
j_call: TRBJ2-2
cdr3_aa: ASSLDRYQGATGELF

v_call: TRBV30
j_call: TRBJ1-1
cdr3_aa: AWSVGFQAF

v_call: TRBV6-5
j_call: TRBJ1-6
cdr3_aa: ASSPGTGVSPLH

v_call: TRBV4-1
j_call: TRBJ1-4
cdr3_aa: ASSQAADEEKLF

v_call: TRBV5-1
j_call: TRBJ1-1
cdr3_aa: ASSPTGANSNTEAF

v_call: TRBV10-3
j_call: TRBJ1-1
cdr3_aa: AISESEGVEGGGF

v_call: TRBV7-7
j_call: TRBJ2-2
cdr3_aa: ASSLSVMGGPNGELF

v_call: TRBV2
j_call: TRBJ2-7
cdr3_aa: ASNGEGYEQY

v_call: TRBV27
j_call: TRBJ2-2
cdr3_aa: ASSLTPHGGADGELF

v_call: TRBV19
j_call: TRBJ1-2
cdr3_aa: ASSRAYYGYT

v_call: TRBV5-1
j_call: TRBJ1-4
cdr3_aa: ASSLGGSEKLF

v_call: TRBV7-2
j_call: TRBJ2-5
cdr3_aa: ASSLSGQETQY

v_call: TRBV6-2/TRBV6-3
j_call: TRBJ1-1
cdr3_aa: ASSLRENTEAF

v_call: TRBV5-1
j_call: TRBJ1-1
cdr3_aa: ASSLIGVETEAF

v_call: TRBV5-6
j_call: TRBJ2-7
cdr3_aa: ASSLAGQGPYEQY

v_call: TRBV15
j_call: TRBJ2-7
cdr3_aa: ATSRVWGGYEQY

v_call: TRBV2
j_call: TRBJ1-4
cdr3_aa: ASIRGPNEKLF

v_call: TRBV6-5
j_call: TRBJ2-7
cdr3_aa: ASSYGAVEGGEQY

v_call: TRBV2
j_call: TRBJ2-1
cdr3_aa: ASISWAGGPNEQF

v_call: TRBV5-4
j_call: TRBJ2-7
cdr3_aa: ASSLEGRRWREQY

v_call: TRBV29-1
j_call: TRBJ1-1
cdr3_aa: SVDWGLEAF

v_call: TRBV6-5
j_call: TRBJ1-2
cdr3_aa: ASSYSGLLNT

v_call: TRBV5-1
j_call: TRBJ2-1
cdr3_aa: ASRTGNNEQF

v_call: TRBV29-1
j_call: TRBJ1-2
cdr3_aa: SVYREGGYT

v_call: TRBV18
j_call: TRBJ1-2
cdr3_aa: ASSRLLNYGYT

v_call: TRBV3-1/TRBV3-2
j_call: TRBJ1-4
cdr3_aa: ASSQTGGDEKLF

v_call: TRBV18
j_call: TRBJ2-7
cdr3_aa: ASSPARDSYEQY

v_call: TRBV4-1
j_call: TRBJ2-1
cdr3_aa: ASSQDSSGVYNEQF

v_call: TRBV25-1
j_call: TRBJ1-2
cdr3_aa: ASSDVSNYGYT

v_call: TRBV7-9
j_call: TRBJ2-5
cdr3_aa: ASSLGRAGKSGTQY

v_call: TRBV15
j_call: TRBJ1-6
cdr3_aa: ATSREEGYNSPLH

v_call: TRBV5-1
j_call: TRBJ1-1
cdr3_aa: ASSLASGEGTEAF

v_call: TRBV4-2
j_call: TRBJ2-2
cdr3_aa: ASSQDRQGTGELF

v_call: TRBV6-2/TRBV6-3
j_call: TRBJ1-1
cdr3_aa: ASSYQYRQHTEAF

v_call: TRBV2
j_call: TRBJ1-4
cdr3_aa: ASTPRTGGNEKLF

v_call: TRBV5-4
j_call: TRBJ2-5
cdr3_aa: ASSLGGRQETQY

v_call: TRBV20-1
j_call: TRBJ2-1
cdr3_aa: SASTLGRYNEQF

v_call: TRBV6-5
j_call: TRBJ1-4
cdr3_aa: ASQSATNEKLF

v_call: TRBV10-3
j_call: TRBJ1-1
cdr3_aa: AISVADMNTEAF

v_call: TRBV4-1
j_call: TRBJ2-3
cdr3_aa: ASPLSGGTTDTQY

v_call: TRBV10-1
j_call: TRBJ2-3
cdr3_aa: ASSEPSGGTDTQY

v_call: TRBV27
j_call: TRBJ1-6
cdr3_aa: ASSTRRGGGSPLH

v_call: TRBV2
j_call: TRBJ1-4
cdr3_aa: ASRLGGTNEKLF

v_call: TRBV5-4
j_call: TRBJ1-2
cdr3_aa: ASSLDRMDGYT

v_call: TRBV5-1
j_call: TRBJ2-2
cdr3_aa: ASSLVAGPTGELF

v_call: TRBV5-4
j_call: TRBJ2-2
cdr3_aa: ASSAGPGDTGELF

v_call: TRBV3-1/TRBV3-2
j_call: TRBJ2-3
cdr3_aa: ASSQPGVVAAQY

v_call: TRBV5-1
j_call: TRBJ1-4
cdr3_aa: ASSLEGAIGEKLF

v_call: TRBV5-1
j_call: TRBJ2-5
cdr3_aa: ASSLNSETQY

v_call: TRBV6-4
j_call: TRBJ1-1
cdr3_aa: ASRDTRRLRTEAF